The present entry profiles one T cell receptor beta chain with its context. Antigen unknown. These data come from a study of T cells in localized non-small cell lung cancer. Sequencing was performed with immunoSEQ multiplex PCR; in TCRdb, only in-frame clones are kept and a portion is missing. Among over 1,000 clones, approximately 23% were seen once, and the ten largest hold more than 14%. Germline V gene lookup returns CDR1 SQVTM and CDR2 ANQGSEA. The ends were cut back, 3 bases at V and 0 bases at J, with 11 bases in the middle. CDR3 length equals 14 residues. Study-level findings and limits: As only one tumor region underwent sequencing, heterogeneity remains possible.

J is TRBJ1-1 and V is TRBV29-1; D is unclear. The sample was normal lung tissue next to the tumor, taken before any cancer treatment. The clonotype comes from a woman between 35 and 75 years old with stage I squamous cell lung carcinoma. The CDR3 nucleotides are TGCAGCGTTGATCTGCTCTACATGAACACTGAAGCTTTCTTT. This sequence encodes CSVDLLYMNTEAFF.